This TCR beta chain was captured by sequencing in a study of blood T cell repertoires in COVID-19. The overall study: From the United States, Italy and Spain came samples of acute and convalescent COVID-19.

V shed 3 bases, J shed 5 bases, and the junction held 6 bases outside the gene matches. CDR1 and CDR2 from the germline V gene are GTSNPN and SVGIG (reference sequence). The CDR3 runs 14 residues. As processed by the authors: The assay estimated nucleated cells by amplifying reference gene primers. Generated by immunoSEQ multiplex PCR, the TCRdb table keeps only in-frame clones and is missing some. The D gene and trimming were derived from the DNA, and the V and J assignments and clone size from that table. This table has about 140,000 clones, roughly 79% appearing once. Material: peripheral blood. The sequence came from a woman aged 60-70 years with acute or convalescent COVID-19. The chain joins TRBV30 to TRBJ2-1, with 8 bases that match TRBD2. The CDR3 loop is CAWRLAGFHNEQFF. The CDR3 DNA follows: TGTGCCTGGAGGTTAGCGGGGTTCCACAATGAGCAGTTCTTC. Drawing the rest from reference TRBV30 and TRBJ2-1, the complete variable domain is SQTIHQWPATLVQPVGSPLSLECTVEGTSNPNLYWYRQAAGRGLQLLFYSVGIGQISSEVPQNLSASRPQDRQFILSSKKLLLSDSGFYLCAWRLAGFHNEQFFGPGTRLTVL.